This record covers a single T cell receptor (beta chain). The source of the sample is a study of control samples from healthy donors and cancer patients. Germline CDR1 SGHAT, CDR2 FQNNGV. There are 13 residues in the CDR3. Deletions cut 7 bases from V and 3 bases from J, with 12 bases between. Clones were sequenced by immunoSEQ multiplex PCR, and TCRdb holds only the in-frame ones, with some missing. This table has some 97,000 clones, about 90% appearing once. What was sequenced was blood. This clonotype was sampled from a woman between 50 and 59 years old in good health. The chain joins TRBV11-2 to TRBJ2-5, with a tentative D call TRBD1 (5 bases). CDR3 DNA: TGTGCCAGCAACATGGGGCAGAAAGAGACCCAGTACTTC. Its protein product is CASNMGQKETQYF.